These T cell receptor beta chains were read from a single sample in a study of beta chain features in type 1 diabetes. Sequencing used immunoSEQ multiplex PCR; TCRdb keeps in-frame clones, though not all of them. The table includes 120,000 to 150,000 clones, under 60% detected once. The sequencing input was Tregs from blood. The receptors were sampled from a man younger than 35 in good health. Both conserved end residues are part of each CDR3. Fields, in order: CDR3 DNA, CDR3 protein, J gene, D gene, V gene, clone size. The D gene is left open where the match is weak. Clone size is not always given. Where it is, it says once, few, many or a class for expanded clones.

CDR3 DNA: TGTGCCAGCAGCGTCGGAGTGACAGATACGCAGTATTTT
CDR3 protein: CASSVGVTDTQYF
J gene: TRBJ2-3
D gene: NA
V gene: TRBV9
clone size: few

CDR3 DNA: TGTGCCAGCAGTGAGACTAAGGGAGATACGCAGTATTTT
CDR3 protein: CASSETKGDTQYF
J gene: TRBJ2-3
D gene: NA
V gene: TRBV6-1
clone size: few

CDR3 DNA: TGCGCCAGCAGCCGCGGGACAGGGTTCGGAGAGCAGTACTTC
CDR3 protein: CASSRGTGFGEQYF
J gene: TRBJ2-7
D gene: TRBD1
V gene: TRBV4-3
clone size: NA

CDR3 DNA: TGTGCCAGCAGTTACTCCGGCAGGGGGGACCGTGAAGCTTTCTTT
CDR3 protein: CASSYSGRGDREAFF
J gene: TRBJ1-1
D gene: TRBD1
V gene: TRBV6-6
clone size: few

CDR3 DNA: TGTGCCAGCAGTTTAGTCGCGGCGAGCTCCTATAATTCACCCCTCCACTTT
CDR3 protein: CASSLVAASSYNSPLHF
J gene: TRBJ1-6
D gene: NA
V gene: TRBV27
clone size: few

CDR3 DNA: TGTGCCAGCAGCTTAACGGTGGGGCTAGCGGGCCCCAATGAGCAGTTCTTC
CDR3 protein: CASSLTVGLAGPNEQFF
J gene: TRBJ2-1
D gene: TRBD2
V gene: TRBV7-3
clone size: NA

CDR3 DNA: TGTGCCAGCAGCCCGATACGGGAAGAGACCCAGTACTTC
CDR3 protein: CASSPIREETQYF
J gene: TRBJ2-5
D gene: NA
V gene: TRBV7-2
clone size: few

CDR3 DNA: TGTGCCAGCAGTTTTATCCGGGGTCGCACAGATACGCAGTATTTT
CDR3 protein: CASSFIRGRTDTQYF
J gene: TRBJ2-3
D gene: NA
V gene: TRBV6-1
clone size: few

CDR3 DNA: TGTGCCAGCTCACCCTTAGCGGGCGTCACAGATACGCAGTATTTT
CDR3 protein: CASSPLAGVTDTQYF
J gene: TRBJ2-3
D gene: TRBD2
V gene: TRBV18
clone size: NA

CDR3 DNA: TGTGCCAGCAGCAGGCAGGGAAGCACTGAAGCTTTCTTT
CDR3 protein: CASSRQGSTEAFF
J gene: TRBJ1-1
D gene: NA
V gene: TRBV2
clone size: few

CDR3 DNA: TGTGCCAGCAGCTTATATACGTTGGGGACAGTGCCTTGGAAGCAGTACTTC
CDR3 protein: CASSLYTLGTVPWKQYF
J gene: TRBJ2-7
D gene: TRBD1
V gene: TRBV7-2
clone size: NA

CDR3 DNA: TGTGCCAGCAGCTTAGACGCAGGGAGGTACACTGAAGCTTTCTTT
CDR3 protein: CASSLDAGRYTEAFF
J gene: TRBJ1-1
D gene: NA
V gene: TRBV11-2
clone size: NA

CDR3 DNA: TGTGCCAGCTCACTGGACAGGGACGAGCAGTACTTC
CDR3 protein: CASSLDRDEQYF
J gene: TRBJ2-7
D gene: TRBD1
V gene: TRBV18
clone size: NA

CDR3 DNA: TGTGCCACCAGCAGAGATGTATATCAGCCCCAGCATTTT
CDR3 protein: CATSRDVYQPQHF
J gene: TRBJ1-5
D gene: NA
V gene: TRBV15
clone size: NA

CDR3 DNA: TGTGCCAGTAGTGAATCGTCAGGGGGCGCGCAATCACCCCTCCACTTT
CDR3 protein: CASSESSGGAQSPLHF
J gene: TRBJ1-6
D gene: TRBD1
V gene: TRBV19
clone size: NA

CDR3 DNA: TGTGCCAGCAGCACCAACAGGGAGGGCATTCAGTACTTC
CDR3 protein: CASSTNREGIQYF
J gene: TRBJ2-4
D gene: NA
V gene: TRBV7-2
clone size: NA

CDR3 DNA: TGTGCCAGCAGTTACCGGCAGGGGCGGGATACGCAGTATTTT
CDR3 protein: CASSYRQGRDTQYF
J gene: TRBJ2-3
D gene: NA
V gene: TRBV6-5
clone size: NA

CDR3 DNA: TGTGCCAGCACCCCAGGACAGAGCCCGAATTCACCCCTCCACTTT
CDR3 protein: CASTPGQSPNSPLHF
J gene: TRBJ1-6
D gene: NA
V gene: TRBV7-9
clone size: NA

CDR3 DNA: TGTGCCAGCAGTCCGTTTCGTGGCTACACCTTC
CDR3 protein: CASSPFRGYTF
J gene: TRBJ1-2
D gene: NA
V gene: TRBV6-1
clone size: NA

CDR3 DNA: TGTGCAAGTCGCTTAGCGGGAGGGACAGGGGAGGGCGAGCAGTACTTC
CDR3 protein: CASRLAGGTGEGEQYF
J gene: TRBJ2-7
D gene: NA
V gene: TRBV12-2
clone size: NA

CDR3 DNA: TGTGCCAGCAGCTTGAATCGGAACATTCAGTACTTC
CDR3 protein: CASSLNRNIQYF
J gene: TRBJ2-4
D gene: NA
V gene: TRBV7-2
clone size: NA

CDR3 DNA: TGTGCCAGCAGCGTAAGGGCGGGGAGCTCCTACGAGCAGTACTTC
CDR3 protein: CASSVRAGSSYEQYF
J gene: TRBJ2-7
D gene: NA
V gene: TRBV9
clone size: NA

CDR3 DNA: TGTGCCAGCAGCTACGCTCAGGGGCTCTTATACGAGCAGTACTTC
CDR3 protein: CASSYAQGLLYEQYF
J gene: TRBJ2-7
D gene: NA
V gene: TRBV7-2
clone size: few

CDR3 DNA: TGTGCCACCCTGCGCGGGAGTAGTTCAGATACGCAGTATTTT
CDR3 protein: CATLRGSSSDTQYF
J gene: TRBJ2-3
D gene: TRBD2
V gene: TRBV10-3
clone size: NA

CDR3 DNA: TGTGCCATCAGTGAGAGGGGACAGACTCAAGAGACCCAGTACTTC
CDR3 protein: CAISERGQTQETQYF
J gene: TRBJ2-5
D gene: TRBD1
V gene: TRBV10-3
clone size: NA

CDR3 DNA: TGTGCCAGCAGCTTACGGACAGGGAATCATGAGCAGTTCTTC
CDR3 protein: CASSLRTGNHEQFF
J gene: TRBJ2-1
D gene: TRBD1
V gene: TRBV7-2
clone size: few

CDR3 DNA: TGTGCCAGCAGCTACCTCGGGAGCAATCAGCCCCAGCATTTT
CDR3 protein: CASSYLGSNQPQHF
J gene: TRBJ1-5
D gene: NA
V gene: TRBV7-2
clone size: NA

CDR3 DNA: TGTGCCAGCAGCTTAGGGGGAGTTGGAGATACGCAGTATTTT
CDR3 protein: CASSLGGVGDTQYF
J gene: TRBJ2-3
D gene: NA
V gene: TRBV7-2
clone size: NA

CDR3 DNA: TGTGCCAGCTCCCCGACGCCTCGGGGGCAGTTCTTC
CDR3 protein: CASSPTPRGQFF
J gene: TRBJ2-1
D gene: NA
V gene: TRBV18
clone size: NA

CDR3 DNA: TGTGCCAGCTCACCAGCGGGGCCGAACACTGAAGCTTTCTTT
CDR3 protein: CASSPAGPNTEAFF
J gene: TRBJ1-1
D gene: NA
V gene: TRBV18
clone size: NA

CDR3 DNA: TGTGCCAGCAGCTTAGCGGACTACTCCTACGAGCAGTACTTC
CDR3 protein: CASSLADYSYEQYF
J gene: TRBJ2-7
D gene: NA
V gene: TRBV7-8
clone size: few

CDR3 DNA: TGTGCCAGCAGATCCACAGGGGCGGGCTCCTACGAGCAGTACTTC
CDR3 protein: CASRSTGAGSYEQYF
J gene: TRBJ2-7
D gene: TRBD1
V gene: TRBV28
clone size: once

CDR3 DNA: TGCGCCAGCAGCTTGGACGGGGATACCACTGAAGCTTTCTTT
CDR3 protein: CASSLDGDTTEAFF
J gene: TRBJ1-1
D gene: NA
V gene: TRBV5-1
clone size: NA

CDR3 DNA: TGTGCCAGTAGTCTTGGACAGGGGCCGAGAGCAGATACGCAGTATTTT
CDR3 protein: CASSLGQGPRADTQYF
J gene: TRBJ2-3
D gene: TRBD1
V gene: TRBV19
clone size: few

CDR3 DNA: TGTGCCAGCAGCGCCCATCCTAGCGGTAGCTCCTACAATGAGCAGTTCTTC
CDR3 protein: CASSAHPSGSSYNEQFF
J gene: TRBJ2-1
D gene: TRBD2
V gene: TRBV9
clone size: NA

CDR3 DNA: TGTGCCAGCAGCCAAACAGGACTAGCGGGGGACAATGAGCAGTTCTTC
CDR3 protein: CASSQTGLAGDNEQFF
J gene: TRBJ2-1
D gene: TRBD2
V gene: TRBV4-2
clone size: few

CDR3 DNA: TGCGCCAGCAGCTTCAATAGCGGGGGTTCCTACAATGAGCAGTTCTTC
CDR3 protein: CASSFNSGGSYNEQFF
J gene: TRBJ2-1
D gene: TRBD2
V gene: TRBV5-1
clone size: NA

CDR3 DNA: TGTGCCAGCAGCGTAGCCGGGACAGGGGGCTGGAACACCATATATTTT
CDR3 protein: CASSVAGTGGWNTIYF
J gene: TRBJ1-3
D gene: TRBD1
V gene: TRBV9
clone size: few

CDR3 DNA: TGTGCCAGTAGTGTTCGGTACTCAGATACGCAGTATTTT
CDR3 protein: CASSVRYSDTQYF
J gene: TRBJ2-3
D gene: NA
V gene: TRBV19
clone size: NA

CDR3 DNA: TGTGCCAGCGGCCGGGACAGGGGGACTGAAGCTTTCTTT
CDR3 protein: CASGRDRGTEAFF
J gene: TRBJ1-1
D gene: TRBD1
V gene: TRBV6-4
clone size: once

CDR3 DNA: TGTGCCAGCAGCCCCAGTGGAGCGGGAAATGTAGATACGCAGTATTTT
CDR3 protein: CASSPSGAGNVDTQYF
J gene: TRBJ2-3
D gene: TRBD2
V gene: TRBV7-2
clone size: few

CDR3 DNA: TGTGCCAGTAGTATCAGGTCAAATGAAGCTTTCTTT
CDR3 protein: CASSIRSNEAFF
J gene: TRBJ1-1
D gene: NA
V gene: TRBV19
clone size: NA

CDR3 DNA: TGCGCCAGCAGCCCAAGGACGGGGGGACAGCCCCAGCATTTT
CDR3 protein: CASSPRTGGQPQHF
J gene: TRBJ1-5
D gene: NA
V gene: TRBV4-3
clone size: NA

CDR3 DNA: TGCACCAGCAGCCCCTTGGGGACTGCCACCGCCTACGAGCAGTACTTC
CDR3 protein: CTSSPLGTATAYEQYF
J gene: TRBJ2-7
D gene: NA
V gene: TRBV1
clone size: NA

CDR3 DNA: TGTGCCAGCAGCCCAGAGACAGGGGGCAATCAGCCCCAGCATTTT
CDR3 protein: CASSPETGGNQPQHF
J gene: TRBJ1-5
D gene: TRBD1
V gene: TRBV7-2
clone size: NA